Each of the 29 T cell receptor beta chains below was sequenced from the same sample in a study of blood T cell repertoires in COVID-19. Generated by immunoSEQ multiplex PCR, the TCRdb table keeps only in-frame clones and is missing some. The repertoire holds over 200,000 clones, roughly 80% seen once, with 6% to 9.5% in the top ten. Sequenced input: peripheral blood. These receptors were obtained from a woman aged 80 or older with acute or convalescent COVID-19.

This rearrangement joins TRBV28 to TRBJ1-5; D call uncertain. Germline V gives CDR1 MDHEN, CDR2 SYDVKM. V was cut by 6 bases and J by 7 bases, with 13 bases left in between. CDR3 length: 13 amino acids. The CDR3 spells CASSLGGRQPQHF. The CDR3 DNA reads TGTGCCAGCAGCCTAGGCGGCCGCCAGCCCCAGCATTTT.

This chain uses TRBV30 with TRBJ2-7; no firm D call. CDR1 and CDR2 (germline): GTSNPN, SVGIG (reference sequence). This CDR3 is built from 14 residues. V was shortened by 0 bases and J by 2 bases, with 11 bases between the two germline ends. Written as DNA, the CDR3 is TGTGCCTGGAGTGTCAGGCTCCCAGCCTACGAGCAGTACTTC. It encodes CAWSVRLPAYEQYF.

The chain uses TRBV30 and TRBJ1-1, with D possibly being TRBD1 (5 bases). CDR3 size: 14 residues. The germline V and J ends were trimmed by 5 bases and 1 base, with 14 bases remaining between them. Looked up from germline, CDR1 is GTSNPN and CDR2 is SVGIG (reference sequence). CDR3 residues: CAWGQGVGNTEAFF. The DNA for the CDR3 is TGTGCCTGGGGGCAAGGGGTGGGGAACACTGAAGCTTTCTTT.

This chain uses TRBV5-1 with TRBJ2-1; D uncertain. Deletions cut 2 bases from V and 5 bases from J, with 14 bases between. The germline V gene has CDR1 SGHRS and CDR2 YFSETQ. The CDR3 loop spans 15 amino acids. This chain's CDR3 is CASSFAEALNNEQFF. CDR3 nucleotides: TGCGCCAGCAGCTTTGCCGAAGCCTTAAACAATGAGCAGTTCTTC.

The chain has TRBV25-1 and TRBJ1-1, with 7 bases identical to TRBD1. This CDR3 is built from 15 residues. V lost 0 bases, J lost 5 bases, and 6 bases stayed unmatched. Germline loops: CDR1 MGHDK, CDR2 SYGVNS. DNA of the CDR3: TGTGCCAGCAGTGAATACGGCAGGGGGAAGACTGAAGCTTTCTTT. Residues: CASSEYGRGKTEAFF. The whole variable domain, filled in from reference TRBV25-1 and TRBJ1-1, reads EADIYQTPRYLVIGTGKKITLECSQTMGHDKMYWYQQDPGMELHLIHYSYGVNSTEKGDLSSESTVSRIRTEHFPLTLESARPSHTSQYLCASSEYGRGKTEAFFGQGTRLTVV.

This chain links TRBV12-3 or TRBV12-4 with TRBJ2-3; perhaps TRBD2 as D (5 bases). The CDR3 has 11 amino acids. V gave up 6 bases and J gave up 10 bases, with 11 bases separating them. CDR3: CASSPQRAQYF. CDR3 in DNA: TGTGCCAGCAGCCCTCAGAGGGCGCAGTATTTT.

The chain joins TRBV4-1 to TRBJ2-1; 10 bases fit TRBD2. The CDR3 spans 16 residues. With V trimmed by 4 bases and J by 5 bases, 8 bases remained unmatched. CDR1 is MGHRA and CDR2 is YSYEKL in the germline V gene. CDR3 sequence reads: CASSLGGLAGDNEQFF. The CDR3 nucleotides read TGCGCCAGCAGCCTCGGGGGGCTAGCGGGGGACAATGAGCAGTTCTTC.

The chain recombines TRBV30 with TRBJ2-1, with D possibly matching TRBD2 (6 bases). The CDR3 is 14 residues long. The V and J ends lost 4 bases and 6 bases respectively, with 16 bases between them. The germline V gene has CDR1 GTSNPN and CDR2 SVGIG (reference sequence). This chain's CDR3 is CAWTDVAVRNEQFF. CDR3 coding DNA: TGTGCCTGGACAGATGTAGCGGTACGCAATGAGCAGTTCTTC.

In DNA form, the CDR3 reads TGTGCCAGCAGTGAAATGGTGGCCTACACCGGGGAGCTGTTTTTT. Amino acids: CASSEMVAYTGELFF. This sequence joins TRBV2 and TRBJ2-2; D uncertain. Per the germline V gene, CDR1 is SNHLY and CDR2 is FYNNEI. This CDR3 is 15 amino acids long. The ends were cut back, 2 bases at V and 3 bases at J, with 10 bases in the middle.

CDR3 amino acids: CASSLDGGNEQYF. The CDR3 DNA reads as TGTGCCAGCAGCTTAGATGGGGGCAACGAGCAGTACTTC. The chain couples TRBV11-3 to TRBJ2-7, with D possibly matching TRBD1 (6 bases). The CDR3 consists of 13 residues. Germline assignment: CDR1 SGHNT and CDR2 YENEEA. V gave up 0 bases and J gave up 5 bases, with 8 bases separating them.

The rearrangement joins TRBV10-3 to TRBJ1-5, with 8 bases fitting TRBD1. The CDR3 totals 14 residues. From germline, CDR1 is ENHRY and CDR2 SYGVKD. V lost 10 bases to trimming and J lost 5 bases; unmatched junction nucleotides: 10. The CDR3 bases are TGTGCCACCTCTACCCAGGGGGCCGATCAGCCCCAGCATTTT. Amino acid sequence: CATSTQGADQPQHF.

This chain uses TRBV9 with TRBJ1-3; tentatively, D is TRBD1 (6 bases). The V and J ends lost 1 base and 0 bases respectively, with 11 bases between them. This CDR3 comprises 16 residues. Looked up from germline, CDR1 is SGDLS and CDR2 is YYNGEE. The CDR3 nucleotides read TGTGCCAGCAGCGTAACCGGGGACAACTCTGGAAACACCATATATTTT. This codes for CASSVTGDNSGNTIYF.

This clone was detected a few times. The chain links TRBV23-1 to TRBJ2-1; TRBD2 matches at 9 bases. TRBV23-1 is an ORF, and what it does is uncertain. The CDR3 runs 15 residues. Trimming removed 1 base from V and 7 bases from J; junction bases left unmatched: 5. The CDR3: CASSQLAGDRNEQFF. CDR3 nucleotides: TGCGCCAGCAGTCAATTAGCGGGAGATAGGAATGAGCAGTTCTTC.

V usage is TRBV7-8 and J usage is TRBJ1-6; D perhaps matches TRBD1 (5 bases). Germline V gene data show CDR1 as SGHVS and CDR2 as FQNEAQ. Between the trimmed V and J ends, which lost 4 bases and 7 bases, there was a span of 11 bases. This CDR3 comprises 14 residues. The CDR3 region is CASSYDSTNSPLHF. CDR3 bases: TGTGCCAGCAGCTATGACAGCACAAATTCACCCCTCCACTTT.

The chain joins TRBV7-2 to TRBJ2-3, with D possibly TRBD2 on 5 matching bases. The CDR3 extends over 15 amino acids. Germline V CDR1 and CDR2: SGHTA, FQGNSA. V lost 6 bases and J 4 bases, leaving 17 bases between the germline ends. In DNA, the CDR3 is TGTGCCAGCAGTCAGACTATCAGTGCGGCAGATACGCAGTATTTT. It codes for CASSQTISAADTQYF.

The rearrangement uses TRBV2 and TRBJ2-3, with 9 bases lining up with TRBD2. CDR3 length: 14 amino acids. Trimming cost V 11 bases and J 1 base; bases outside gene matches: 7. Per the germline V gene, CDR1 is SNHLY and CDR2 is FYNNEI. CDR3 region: CALKIAGGTDTQYF. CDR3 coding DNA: TGTGCCCTAAAAATAGCGGGGGGCACAGATACGCAGTATTTT.

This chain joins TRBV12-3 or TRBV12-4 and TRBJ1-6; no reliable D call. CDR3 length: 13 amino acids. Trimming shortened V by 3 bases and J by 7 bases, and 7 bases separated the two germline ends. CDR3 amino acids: CASSLEVNSPLHF. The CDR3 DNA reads TGTGCCAGCAGTTTGGAGGTAAATTCACCCCTCCACTTT.

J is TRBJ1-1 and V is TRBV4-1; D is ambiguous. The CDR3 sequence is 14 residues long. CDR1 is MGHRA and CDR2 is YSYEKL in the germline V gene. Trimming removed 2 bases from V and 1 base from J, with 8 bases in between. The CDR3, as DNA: TGCGCCAGCAGCCAAAGTCACACGAACACTGAAGCTTTCTTT. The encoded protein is CASSQSHTNTEAFF.

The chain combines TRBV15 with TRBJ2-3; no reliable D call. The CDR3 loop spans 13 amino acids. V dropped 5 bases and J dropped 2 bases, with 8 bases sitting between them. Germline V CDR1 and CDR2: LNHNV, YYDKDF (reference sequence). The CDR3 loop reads CATSGRLTDTQYF. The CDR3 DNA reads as TGTGCCACCAGCGGGCGCCTCACAGATACGCAGTATTTT.

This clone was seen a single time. The CDR3 nucleotides read TGTGCCAGCAGCACACACGGACAGCAGACCTCCTACGAGCAGTACTTC. This gives the protein CASSTHGQQTSYEQYF. The chain has TRBV21-1 and TRBJ2-7; TRBD1 is the table's D call, not checked against the DNA. TRBV21-1 is flagged as a pseudogene. The CDR3 contains 16 residues.

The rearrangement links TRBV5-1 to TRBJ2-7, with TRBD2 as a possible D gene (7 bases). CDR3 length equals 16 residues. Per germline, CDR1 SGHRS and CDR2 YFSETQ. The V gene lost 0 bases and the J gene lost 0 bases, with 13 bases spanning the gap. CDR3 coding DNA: TGCGCCAGCAGCTTGGAAGGGGGAGGGACCTCCTACGAGCAGTACTTC. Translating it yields CASSLEGGGTSYEQYF.

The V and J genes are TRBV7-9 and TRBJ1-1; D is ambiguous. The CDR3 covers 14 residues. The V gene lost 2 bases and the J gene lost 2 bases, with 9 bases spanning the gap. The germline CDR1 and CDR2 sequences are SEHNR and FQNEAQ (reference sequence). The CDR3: CASSLLTSNTEAFF. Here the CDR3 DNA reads TGTGCCAGCAGCTTACTCACATCAAACACTGAAGCTTTCTTT.

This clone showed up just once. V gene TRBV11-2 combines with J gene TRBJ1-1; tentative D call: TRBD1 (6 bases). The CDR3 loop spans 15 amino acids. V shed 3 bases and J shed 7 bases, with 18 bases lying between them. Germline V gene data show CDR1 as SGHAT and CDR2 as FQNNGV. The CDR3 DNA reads TGTGCCAGCAGCTTGGCAAACAGGGAGGGTGATGAAGCTTTCTTT. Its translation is CASSLANREGDEAFF. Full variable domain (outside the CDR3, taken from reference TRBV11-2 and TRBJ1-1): EAGVAQSPRYKIIEKRQSVAFWCNPISGHATLYWYQQILGQGPKLLIQFQNNGVVDDSQLPKDRFSAERLKGVDSTLKIQPAKLEDSAVYLCASSLANREGDEAFFGQGTRLTVV.

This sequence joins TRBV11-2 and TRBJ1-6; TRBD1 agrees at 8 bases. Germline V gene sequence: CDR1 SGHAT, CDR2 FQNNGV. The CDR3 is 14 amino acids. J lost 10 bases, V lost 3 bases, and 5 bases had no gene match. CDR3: CASSFGQGGSPLHF. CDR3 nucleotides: TGTGCCAGCAGCTTTGGACAGGGCGGATCACCCCTCCACTTT. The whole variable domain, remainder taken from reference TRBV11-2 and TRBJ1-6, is EAGVAQSPRYKIIEKRQSVAFWCNPISGHATLYWYQQILGQGPKLLIQFQNNGVVDDSQLPKDRFSAERLKGVDSTLKIQPAKLEDSAVYLCASSFGQGGSPLHFGNGTRLTVT.

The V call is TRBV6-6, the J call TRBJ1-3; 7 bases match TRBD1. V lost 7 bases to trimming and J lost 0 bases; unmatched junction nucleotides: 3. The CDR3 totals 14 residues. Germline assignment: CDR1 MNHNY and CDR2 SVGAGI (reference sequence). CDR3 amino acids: CASTTGVSGNTIYF. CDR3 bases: TGTGCCAGCACCACAGGGGTCTCTGGAAACACCATATATTTT.

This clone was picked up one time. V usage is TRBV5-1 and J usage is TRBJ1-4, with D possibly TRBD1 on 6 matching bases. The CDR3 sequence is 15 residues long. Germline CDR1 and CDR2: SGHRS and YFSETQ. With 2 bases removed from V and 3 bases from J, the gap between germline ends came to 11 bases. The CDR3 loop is CASSLLGASNEKLFF. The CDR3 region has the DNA TGCGCCAGCAGCTTATTGGGGGCTTCTAATGAAAAACTGTTTTTT.

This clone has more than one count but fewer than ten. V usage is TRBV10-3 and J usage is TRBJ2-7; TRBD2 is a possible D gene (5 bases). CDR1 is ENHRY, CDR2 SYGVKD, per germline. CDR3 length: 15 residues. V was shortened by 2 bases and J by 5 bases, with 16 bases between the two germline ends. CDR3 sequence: CAISEGPLKRNEQYF. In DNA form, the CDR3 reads TGTGCCATCAGTGAGGGCCCCCTCAAGCGGAACGAGCAGTACTTC.

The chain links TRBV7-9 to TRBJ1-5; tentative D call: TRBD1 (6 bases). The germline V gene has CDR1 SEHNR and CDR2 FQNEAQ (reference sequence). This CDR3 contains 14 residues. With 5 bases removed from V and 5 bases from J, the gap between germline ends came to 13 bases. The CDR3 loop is CASSARGGDQPQHF. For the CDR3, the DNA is TGTGCCAGCAGCGCCCGAGGGGGTGATCAGCCCCAGCATTTT.

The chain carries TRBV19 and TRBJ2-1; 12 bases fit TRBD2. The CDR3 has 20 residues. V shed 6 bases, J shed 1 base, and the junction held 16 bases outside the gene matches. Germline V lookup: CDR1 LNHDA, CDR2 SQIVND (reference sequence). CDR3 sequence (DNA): TGTGCCAGTAGGGGGACAGCCACACTAGCGGGAGGAGGGTCCTACAATGAGCAGTTCTTC. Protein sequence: CASRGTATLAGGGSYNEQFF.